These 13 T cell receptor beta chains share one sample of origin, sequenced in a study of CD8+CD57+ T cells in acquired aplastic anemia. CDR3 and TCR beta VDJ profiling relied on a genomic DNA template. TCRdb reprocessed the reads with MiXCR, giving one entry per CDR3 protein. Counted here are 400,000 to 450,000 distinct CDR3 sequences, 65% to 80% occurring once; the ten biggest clones make up under 4.5%. Specimen: sorted CD4+, CD8+, or CD8+CD57+ T cells (not recorded which) from PBMCs. All receptors come from a human donor in good health, serving as a control.

CDR3: CASIAGGSNTEAFF. The DNA of the CDR3 is TGTGCCAGTATAGCAGGGGGTAGTAACACTGAAGCTTTCTTT. This sequence joins TRBV19 and TRBJ1-1; 7 bases agree with TRBD1. Unmatched junction bases numbered 7, after V lost 7 bases and J lost 2 bases. CDR3 size: 14 residues. CDR1 LNHDA and CDR2 SQIVND come from the germline V gene (reference sequence).

About this clonotype: At one boundary the junction diverges from the germline segment, which might be a read error. The chain links TRBV10-3 to TRBJ2-5, with D perhaps matching TRBD1 or TRBD2 (6 bases each). Germline loops: CDR1 ENHRY, CDR2 SYGVKD. This CDR3 contains 15 residues. The chain's CDR3 is CAIRGGRGPQETQHF. CDR3 DNA sequence: TGTGCCATCAGGGGGGGCCGGGGGCCCCAAGAGACCCAGCACTTC.

This clonotype was counted only a few times. The V call is TRBV5-1, the J call TRBJ1-1; D is uncertain. Germline values: CDR1 SGHRS, CDR2 YFSETQ. The CDR3 extends over 16 amino acids. Trimming shortened V by 4 bases and J by 6 bases, and 22 bases separated the two germline ends. CDR3 DNA: TGCGCCAGCAGCCCCACCAGGCAGACAATAAACGCTGAAGCTTTCTTT. Translated, it gives CASSPTRQTINAEAFF.

Only one count was recorded for this clonotype. This chain links TRBV5-5 with TRBJ1-2, with 7 bases fitting TRBD1. V dropped 1 base and J dropped 8; count of bases not matched to a gene: 5. CDR1 SGHKS and CDR2 YYEKEE come from the germline V gene (reference sequence). The CDR3 extends over 13 amino acids. The CDR3 DNA reads TGTGCCAGCAGCTTGAGGCGAGGGGGCGGCTACACCTTC. It specifies CASSLRRGGGYTF.

Regarding this clonotype: The CDR3 end shows no conserved phenylalanine or tryptophan, and so a read error is likely. No DNA is shown, since the ends of the CDR3 on it are uncertain; the CDR3 is the one TCRdb lists. The CDR3 spells CASSVRGTG. The V call is TRBV9, the J call TRBJ2-6; the table's D call, TRBD1, was not checked against the DNA. Germline CDR1 reads SGDLS; CDR2 reads YYNGEE. The CDR3 is 9 residues long, ends included.

CDR3 DNA sequence: TGTGCCATCAGCCCGGGAGGTACGTACGAGCAGTACTTC. This codes for CAISPGGTYEQYF. The gene calls are TRBV10-3 and TRBJ2-7, with 7 bases lining up with TRBD2. The junction had 6 bases not matched to a gene; V was cut back by 6 bases and J by 4 bases. Germline-derived CDR1 and CDR2 are ENHRY and SYGVKD. The CDR3 sequence is 13 residues long.

The sample holds many counts of this clonotype. The J gene is TRBJ1-2, the V gene TRBV9; unclear D gene. The CDR3 extends over 13 amino acids. Per the germline V gene, CDR1 is SGDLS and CDR2 is YYNGEE. V gave up 2 bases and J gave up 5 bases, with 10 bases separating them. The CDR3 DNA follows: TGTGCCAGCAGCGTCAATGGGCAGTATGGCTACACCTTC. Translated: CASSVNGQYGYTF.

This chain joins TRBV15 and TRBJ2-7; the match to TRBD2 covers 8 bases. V gave up 3 bases and J gave up 7 bases; unmatched junction bases: 11. Germline V gene sequence: CDR1 LNHNV, CDR2 YYDKDF (reference sequence). The CDR3 has 15 residues. The CDR3 coding sequence is TGTGCCACCAGCAGTCTGGAACTAGCGGACGGTGAGCAGTACTTC. Residues: CATSSLELADGEQYF. Full variable domain (outside the CDR3, taken from reference TRBV15 and TRBJ2-7): DAMVIQNPRYQVTQFGKPVTLSCSQTLNHNVMYWYQQKSSQAPKLLFHYYDKDFNNEADTPDNFQSRRPNTSFCFLDIRSPGLGDTAMYLCATSSLELADGEQYFGPGTRLTVT.

This clonotype occurred many times. Here the CDR3 reads CASSTLAGHYGYTF. CDR3 in DNA: TGTGCCAGTAGTACTTTGGCGGGACACTATGGCTACACCTTC. This chain uses TRBV19 with TRBJ1-2; tentative D call: TRBD1 (5 bases). The CDR3 extends over 14 amino acids. The ends were cut back, 4 bases at V and 3 bases at J, with 12 bases in the middle. From germline, CDR1 is LNHDA and CDR2 SQIVND (reference sequence).

J is TRBJ1-6 and V is TRBV10-2, with D possibly TRBD1 on 6 matching bases. CDR1 WSHSY and CDR2 SAAADI come from the germline V gene. The CDR3 length is 14 residues. Between the trimmed V and J ends, which lost 10 bases and 9 bases, there was a span of 19 bases. This CDR3 reads CAITEGVIGSPLHF. The CDR3 DNA reads TGCGCCATCACCGAGGGGGTAATTGGTTCACCCCTCCACTTT.

Many counts were recorded for this clonotype. The V and J genes are TRBV5-8 and TRBJ2-5, with 9 bases that match TRBD1. Trimming cost V 0 bases and J 5 bases; bases outside gene matches: 5. CDR1 and CDR2 (germline): SGHTS, YDEGEE. This CDR3 has 15 amino acids. CDR3 sequence reads: CASSLVTGGYETQYF. For the CDR3, the DNA is TGTGCCAGCAGCTTGGTTACAGGGGGCTATGAGACCCAGTACTTC. Looking up the rest from reference TRBV5-8 and TRBJ2-5 gives the full variable domain: EAGVTQSPTHLIKTRGQQATLRCSPISGHTSVYWYQQALGLGLQFLLWYDEGEERNRGNFPPRFSGRQFPNYSSELNVNALELEDSALYLCASSLVTGGYETQYFGPGTRLLVL.

This clonotype was detected many times. The V and J genes are TRBV5-4 and TRBJ2-3; 16 bases map to TRBD2. Trimming cost V 3 bases and J 4 bases; bases outside gene matches: 2. The CDR3 sequence is 16 residues long. Germline values: CDR1 SGHNT, CDR2 YYREEE (reference sequence). CDR3 coding DNA: TGTGCCAGCAGCTCCGGGACTAGCGGGGGGGCAGATACGCAGTATTTT. Translating it yields CASSSGTSGGADTQYF.

As to this clonotype: A clone one base away is much larger, so this may be a read error. V is TRBV7-3 and J is TRBJ2-5; 8 bases agree with TRBD2. Germline V CDR1 and CDR2: SGHTA, FQGTGA. The CDR3 has 15 amino acids. Trimming removed 5 bases from V and 2 bases from J; junction bases left unmatched: 7. The CDR3 sequence: CASSPGGAQQETQYF. The CDR3 region has the DNA TGTGCCAGCAGCCCGGGGGGGGCACAGCAAGAGACCCAGTACTTC.